The source of this T cell receptor (beta chain) is a study of a mutant IDH1 vaccine in newly diagnosed glioma. Looking at the study overall: Scheduled for weeks 1, 3, 5, 7, 11, 15, 19 and 23, eight vaccinations were given to patients. Treated patients had a mean age of around 40 years and a sex split that was roughly 60% male and roughly 38% female.

Comments on this clone: Its antigen is not known.

Only in-frame clones appear in the TCRdb table, and some are missing; sequencing was by immunoSEQ multiplex PCR. The sample has approximately 21,000 clones, just under 90% seen once; the top ten hold roughly 5%. Stated time point: week 11, during vaccination. A 20-mer mutant IDH1 peptide at 300 ug was injected subcutaneously with topical imiquimod. Study-wide results and caveats: Alterations occurring in top peripheral T cell clonotypes seemed unrelated to pseudoprogression.

There are 14 residues in the CDR3. In germline, CDR1 is SGHNT, CDR2 YYREEE (reference sequence). With 0 bases removed from V and 4 bases from J, the gap between germline ends came to 10 bases. The chain carries TRBV5-4 and TRBJ2-5; D not certain. The receptor was isolated from a woman aged 40 to 49 with glioma. The material was PBMCs, obtained from a glioma patient whose treatment included an IDH1 peptide vaccine. CDR3 sequence reads: CASSLEADAETQYF. The CDR3 coding sequence is TGTGCCAGCAGCTTGGAGGCGGACGCAGAGACCCAGTACTTC.